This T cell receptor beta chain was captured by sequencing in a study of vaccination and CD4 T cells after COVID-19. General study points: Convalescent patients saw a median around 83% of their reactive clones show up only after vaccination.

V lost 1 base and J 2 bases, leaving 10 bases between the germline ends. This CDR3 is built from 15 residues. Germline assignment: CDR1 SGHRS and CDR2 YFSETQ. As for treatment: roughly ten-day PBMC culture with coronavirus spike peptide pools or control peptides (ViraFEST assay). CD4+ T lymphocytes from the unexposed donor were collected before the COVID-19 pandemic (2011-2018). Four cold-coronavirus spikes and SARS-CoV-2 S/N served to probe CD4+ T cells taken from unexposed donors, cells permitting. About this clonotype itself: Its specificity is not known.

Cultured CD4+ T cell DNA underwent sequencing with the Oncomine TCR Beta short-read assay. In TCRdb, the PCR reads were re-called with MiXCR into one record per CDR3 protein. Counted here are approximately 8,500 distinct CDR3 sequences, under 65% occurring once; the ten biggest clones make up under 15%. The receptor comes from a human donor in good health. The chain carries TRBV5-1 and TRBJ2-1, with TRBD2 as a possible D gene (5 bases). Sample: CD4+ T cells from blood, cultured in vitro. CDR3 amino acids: CASSLFSGTYNEQFF. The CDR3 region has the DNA TGCGCCAGCAGCTTGTTCAGCGGTACCTACAATGAGCAGTTCTTC.